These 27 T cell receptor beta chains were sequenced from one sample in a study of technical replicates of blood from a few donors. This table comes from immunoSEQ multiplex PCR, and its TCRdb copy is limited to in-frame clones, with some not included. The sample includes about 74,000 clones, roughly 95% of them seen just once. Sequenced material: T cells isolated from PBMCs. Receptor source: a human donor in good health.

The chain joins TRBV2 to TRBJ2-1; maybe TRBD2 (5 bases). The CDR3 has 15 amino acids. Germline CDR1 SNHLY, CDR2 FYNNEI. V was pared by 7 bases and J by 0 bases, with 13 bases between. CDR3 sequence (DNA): TGTGCCAGCAACCCTTCTGGGAGCTCCTACAATGAGCAGTTCTTC. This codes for CASNPSGSSYNEQFF.

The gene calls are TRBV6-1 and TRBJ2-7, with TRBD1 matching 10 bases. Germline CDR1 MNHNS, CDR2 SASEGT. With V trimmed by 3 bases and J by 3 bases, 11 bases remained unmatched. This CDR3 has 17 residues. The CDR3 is CASSDIWGTGAIYEQYF. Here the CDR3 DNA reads TGTGCCAGCAGTGACATATGGGGGACAGGGGCTATCTACGAGCAGTACTTC.

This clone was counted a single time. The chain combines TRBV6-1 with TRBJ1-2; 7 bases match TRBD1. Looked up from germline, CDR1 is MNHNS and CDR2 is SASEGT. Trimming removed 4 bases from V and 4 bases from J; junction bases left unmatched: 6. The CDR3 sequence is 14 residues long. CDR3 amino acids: CASSGDGQVYGYTF. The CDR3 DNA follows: TGTGCCAGCAGTGGAGACGGACAGGTCTATGGCTACACCTTC.

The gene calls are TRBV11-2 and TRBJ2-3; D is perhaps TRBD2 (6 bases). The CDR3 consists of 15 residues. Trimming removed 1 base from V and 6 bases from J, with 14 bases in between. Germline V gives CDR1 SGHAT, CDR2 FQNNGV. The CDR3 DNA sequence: TGTGCCAGCAGCTTAGCTGGAGGGGTAGGCGATACGCAGTATTTT. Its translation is CASSLAGGVGDTQYF.

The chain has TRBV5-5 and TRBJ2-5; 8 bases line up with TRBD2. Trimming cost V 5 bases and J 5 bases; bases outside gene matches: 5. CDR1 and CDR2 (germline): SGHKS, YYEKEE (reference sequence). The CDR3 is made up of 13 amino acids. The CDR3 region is CASSLAGLETQYF. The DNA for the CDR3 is TGTGCCAGCAGTTTAGCGGGATTGGAGACCCAGTACTTC.

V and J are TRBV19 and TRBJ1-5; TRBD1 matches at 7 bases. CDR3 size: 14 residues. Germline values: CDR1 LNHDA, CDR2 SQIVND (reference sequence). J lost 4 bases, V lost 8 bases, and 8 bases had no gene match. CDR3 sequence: CASSTIQGNQPQHF. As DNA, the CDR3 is TGTGCCAGTTCCACCATACAGGGGAATCAGCCCCAGCATTTT.

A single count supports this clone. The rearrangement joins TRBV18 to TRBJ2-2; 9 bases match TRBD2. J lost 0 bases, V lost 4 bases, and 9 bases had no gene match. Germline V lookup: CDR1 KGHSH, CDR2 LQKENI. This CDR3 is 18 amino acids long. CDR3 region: CASSQGLAAIANTGELFF. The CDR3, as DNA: TGTGCCAGCTCACAGGGACTAGCTGCCATCGCGAACACCGGGGAGCTGTTTTTT.

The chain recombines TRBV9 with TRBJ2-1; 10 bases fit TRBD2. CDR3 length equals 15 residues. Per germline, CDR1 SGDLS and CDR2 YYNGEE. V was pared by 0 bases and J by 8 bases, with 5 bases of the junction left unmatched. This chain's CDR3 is CASSVALAGPYEQFF. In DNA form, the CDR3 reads TGTGCCAGCAGCGTAGCACTAGCGGGACCCTATGAGCAGTTCTTC.

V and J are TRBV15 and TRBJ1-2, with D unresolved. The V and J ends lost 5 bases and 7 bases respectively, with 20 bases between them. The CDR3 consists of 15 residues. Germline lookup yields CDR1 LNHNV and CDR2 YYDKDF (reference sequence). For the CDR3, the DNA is TGTGCCACCAGCTCGATGTGGGAGGGTACGGGTGGCTACACCTTC. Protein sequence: CATSSMWEGTGGYTF.

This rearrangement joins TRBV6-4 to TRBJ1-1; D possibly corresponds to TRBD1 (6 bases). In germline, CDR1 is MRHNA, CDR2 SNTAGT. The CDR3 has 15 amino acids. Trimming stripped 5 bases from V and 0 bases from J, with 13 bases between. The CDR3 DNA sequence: TGTGCCAGCAGTCCATATGGGGGCATGAACACTGAAGCTTTCTTT. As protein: CASSPYGGMNTEAFF.

CDR3 nucleotide sequence: TGTGCCAGCAGAACAGCGGGAGGGCCCACCGGGGAGCTGTTTTTT. This encodes CASRTAGGPTGELFF. The rearrangement links TRBV5-6 to TRBJ2-2, with TRBD2 matching 10 bases. The CDR3 loop spans 15 amino acids. From germline, CDR1 is SGHDT and CDR2 YYEEEE. V lost 5 bases to trimming and J lost 4 bases; unmatched junction nucleotides: 5.

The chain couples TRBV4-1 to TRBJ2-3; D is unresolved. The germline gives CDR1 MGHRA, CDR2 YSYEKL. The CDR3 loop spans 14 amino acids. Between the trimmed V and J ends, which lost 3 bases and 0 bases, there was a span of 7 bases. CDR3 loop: CASSHDISTDTQYF. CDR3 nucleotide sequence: TGCGCCAGCAGCCACGACATTAGCACAGATACGCAGTATTTT.

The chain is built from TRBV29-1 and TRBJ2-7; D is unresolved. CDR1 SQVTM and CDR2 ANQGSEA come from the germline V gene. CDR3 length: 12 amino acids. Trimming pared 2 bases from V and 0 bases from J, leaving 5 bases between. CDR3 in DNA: TGCAGCGTTGAAACAGTCTCCTACGAGCAGTACTTC. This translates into CSVETVSYEQYF.

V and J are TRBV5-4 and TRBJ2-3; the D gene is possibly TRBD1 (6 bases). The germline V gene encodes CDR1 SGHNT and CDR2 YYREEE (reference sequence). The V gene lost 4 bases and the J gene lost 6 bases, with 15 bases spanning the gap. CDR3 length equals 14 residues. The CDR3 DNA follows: TGTGCCAGCAGCCGGCGGGCAGGGGTCGATACGCAGTATTTT. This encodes CASSRRAGVDTQYF.

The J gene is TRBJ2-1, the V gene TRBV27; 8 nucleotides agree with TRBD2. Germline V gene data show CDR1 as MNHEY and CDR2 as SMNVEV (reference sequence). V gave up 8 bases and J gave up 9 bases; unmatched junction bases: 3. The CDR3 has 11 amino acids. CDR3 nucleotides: TGTGCCAGCTTAGCGGGGACTGAGCAGTTCTTC. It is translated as CASLAGTEQFF.

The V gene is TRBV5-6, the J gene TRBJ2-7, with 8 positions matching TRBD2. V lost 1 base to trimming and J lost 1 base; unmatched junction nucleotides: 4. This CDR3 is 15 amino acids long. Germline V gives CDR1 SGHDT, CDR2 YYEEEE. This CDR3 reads CASSLQAGESYEQYF. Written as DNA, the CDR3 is TGTGCCAGCAGCTTGCAAGCGGGAGAGTCCTACGAGCAGTACTTC.

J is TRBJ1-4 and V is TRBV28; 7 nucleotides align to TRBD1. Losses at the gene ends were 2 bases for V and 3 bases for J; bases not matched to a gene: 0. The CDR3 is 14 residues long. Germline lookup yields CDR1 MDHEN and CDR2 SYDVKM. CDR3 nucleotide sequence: TGTGCCAGCAGTTTACAGGGGGCTAATGAAAAACTGTTTTTT. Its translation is CASSLQGANEKLFF.

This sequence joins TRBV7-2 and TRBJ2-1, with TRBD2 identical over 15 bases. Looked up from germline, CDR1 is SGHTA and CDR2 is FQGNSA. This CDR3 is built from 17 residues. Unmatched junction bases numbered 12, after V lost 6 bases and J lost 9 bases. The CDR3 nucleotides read TGTGCCAGCAGTTACGGACTAGCGGGAGGGCCGGTCGGTGAGCAGTTCTTC. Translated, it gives CASSYGLAGGPVGEQFF.

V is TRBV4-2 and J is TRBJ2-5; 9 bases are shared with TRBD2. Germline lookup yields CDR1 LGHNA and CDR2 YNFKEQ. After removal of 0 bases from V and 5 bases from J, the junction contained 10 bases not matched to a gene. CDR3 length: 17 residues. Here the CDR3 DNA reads TGTGCCAGCAGCCAAGATCAACTAGCGGGCTCGAGTGAGACCCAGTACTTC. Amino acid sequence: CASSQDQLAGSSETQYF.

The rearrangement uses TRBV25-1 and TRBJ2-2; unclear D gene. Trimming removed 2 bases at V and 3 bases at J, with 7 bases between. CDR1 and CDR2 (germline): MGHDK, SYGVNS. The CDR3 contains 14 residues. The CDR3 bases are TGTGCCAGCAGTGAAATCCGGGACACCGGGGAGCTGTTTTTT. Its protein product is CASSEIRDTGELFF.

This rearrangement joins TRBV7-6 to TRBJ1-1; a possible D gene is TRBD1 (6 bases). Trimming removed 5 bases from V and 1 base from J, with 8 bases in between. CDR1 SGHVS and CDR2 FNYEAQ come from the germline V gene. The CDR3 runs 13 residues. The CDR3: CASSPQGNTEAFF. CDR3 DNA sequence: TGTGCCAGCAGCCCACAGGGGAACACTGAAGCTTTCTTT.

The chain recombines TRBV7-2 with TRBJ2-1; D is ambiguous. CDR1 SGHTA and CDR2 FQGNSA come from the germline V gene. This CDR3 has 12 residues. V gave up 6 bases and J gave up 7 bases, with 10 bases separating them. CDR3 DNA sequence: TGTGCCAGCAGTCTAAGCCGGAATGAGCAGTTCTTC. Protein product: CASSLSRNEQFF.

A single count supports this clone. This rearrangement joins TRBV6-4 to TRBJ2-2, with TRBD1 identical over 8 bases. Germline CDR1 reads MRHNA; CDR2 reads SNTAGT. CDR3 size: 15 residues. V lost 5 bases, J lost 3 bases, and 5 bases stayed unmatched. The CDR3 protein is CASSRTGMDTGELFF. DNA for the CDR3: TGTGCCAGCAGTAGGACAGGGATGGACACCGGGGAGCTGTTTTTT.

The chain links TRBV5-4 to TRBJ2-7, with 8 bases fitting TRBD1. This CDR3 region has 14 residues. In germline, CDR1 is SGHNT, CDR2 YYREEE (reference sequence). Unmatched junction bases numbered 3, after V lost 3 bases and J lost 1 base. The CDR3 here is CASSSRTGSYEQYF. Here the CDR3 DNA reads TGTGCCAGCAGCTCCCGGACAGGGTCCTACGAGCAGTACTTC.

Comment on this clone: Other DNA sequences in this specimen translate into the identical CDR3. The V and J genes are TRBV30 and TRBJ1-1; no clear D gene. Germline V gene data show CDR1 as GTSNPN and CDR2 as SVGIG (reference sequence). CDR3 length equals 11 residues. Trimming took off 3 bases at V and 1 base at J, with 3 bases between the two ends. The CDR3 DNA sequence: TGTGCCTGGAGGAGGAACACTGAAGCTTTCTTT. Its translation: CAWRRNTEAFF.

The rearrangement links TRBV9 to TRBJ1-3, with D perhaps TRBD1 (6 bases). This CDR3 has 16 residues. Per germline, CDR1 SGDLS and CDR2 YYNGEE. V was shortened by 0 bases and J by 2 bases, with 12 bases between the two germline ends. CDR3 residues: CASSVGDNSPGNTIYF. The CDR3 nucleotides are TGTGCCAGCAGCGTAGGGGACAACTCTCCTGGAAACACCATATATTTT.

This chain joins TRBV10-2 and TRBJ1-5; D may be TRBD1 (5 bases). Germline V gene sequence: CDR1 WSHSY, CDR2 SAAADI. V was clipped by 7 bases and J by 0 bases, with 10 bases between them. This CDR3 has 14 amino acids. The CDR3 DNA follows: TGCGCCAGCAAATCAGGGAATAGCAATCAGCCCCAGCATTTT. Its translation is CASKSGNSNQPQHF.